This entry lists 17 T cell receptor beta chains sequenced from one sample in a study of blood T cell repertoires in COVID-19. The assay was immunoSEQ multiplex PCR, and TCRdb's table has in-frame clones only and misses some. The sample consists of approximately 170,000 clones, 88% of them appearing once. The sequenced sample was peripheral blood. These receptors all stem from a man aged 55-75 years with acute or convalescent COVID-19.

The chain has TRBV19 and TRBJ1-1; possible D gene TRBD1, 5 bases. Trimming left V 4 bases short and J 9 bases short, with 9 bases between. Germline CDR1 reads LNHDA; CDR2 reads SQIVND (reference sequence). The length of the CDR3 is 11 residues. CDR3 bases: TGTGCCAGTAGTAGTAGGACAAAAGCTTTCTTT. Translating it yields CASSSRTKAFF.

V and J are TRBV9 and TRBJ1-2; no reliable D call. Germline CDR1 SGDLS, CDR2 YYNGEE. CDR3 length equals 15 residues. V dropped 0 bases and J dropped 2 bases, with 11 bases sitting between them. CDR3 amino acids: CASSVAPGKNYGYTF. In DNA form, the CDR3 reads TGTGCCAGCAGCGTAGCTCCGGGGAAGAACTATGGCTACACCTTC.

The V call is TRBV27, the J call TRBJ2-7, with TRBD1 as a possible D gene (6 bases). This CDR3 comprises 11 residues. Trimming removed 5 bases from V and 6 bases from J, with 8 bases in between. Germline V lookup: CDR1 MNHEY, CDR2 SMNVEV (reference sequence). CDR3 protein: CASSQGGEQYF. In nucleotides, the CDR3 is TGTGCCAGCAGTCAAGGGGGCGAGCAGTACTTC.

The table lists this clone with a count of one. This chain joins TRBV11-2 and TRBJ1-1; a possible D gene is TRBD1 (5 bases). The CDR3 covers 15 residues. Looked up from germline, CDR1 is SGHAT and CDR2 is FQNNGV. With 4 bases removed from V and 2 bases from J, the gap between germline ends came to 14 bases. The DNA of the CDR3 is TGTGCCAGCAGCTCCCCCAGGGTCGGTAACACTGAAGCTTTCTTT. Its protein is CASSSPRVGNTEAFF.

This sequence joins TRBV4-1 and TRBJ2-3; 11 nucleotides agree with TRBD2. CDR3 length: 20 residues. Germline V gene data show CDR1 as MGHRA and CDR2 as YSYEKL. V lost 0 bases and J lost 0; bases outside the gene matches: 11. The CDR3 protein is CASSQDRKLAGASSTDTQYF. The DNA of the CDR3 is TGCGCCAGCAGCCAAGATCGGAAACTAGCGGGAGCCTCTAGCACAGATACGCAGTATTTT.

The chain joins TRBV3-1 (or the pseudogene TRBV3-2) to TRBJ1-1, with D unclear. CDR3 length equals 14 residues. Trimming pared 4 bases from V and 5 bases from J, leaving 14 bases between. The germline gives CDR1 LGHDT, CDR2 YNNKEL (reference sequence). In DNA, the CDR3 is TGTGCCAGCAGCCCACCAGAGAGGGAAACTGAAGCTTTCTTT. It specifies CASSPPERETEAFF.

V usage is TRBV18 and J usage is TRBJ1-1, with TRBD1 identical over 8 bases. The CDR3 consists of 17 residues. Germline values: CDR1 KGHSH, CDR2 LQKENI. V lost 2 bases to trimming and J lost 0 bases; unmatched junction nucleotides: 8. Written as DNA, the CDR3 is TGTGCCAGCTCACCAACTCGGACAGGGACCATGAACACTGAAGCTTTCTTT. Its translation: CASSPTRTGTMNTEAFF.

CDR3: CASRETGDVPEAFF. The CDR3 DNA reads TGTGCCAGCAGGGAGACAGGGGATGTCCCTGAAGCTTTCTTT. The chain combines TRBV2 with TRBJ1-1, with 8 bases identical to TRBD1. V lost 6 bases to trimming and J lost 6 bases; unmatched junction nucleotides: 9. The CDR3 totals 14 residues. The germline CDR1 and CDR2 sequences are SNHLY and FYNNEI.

The chain combines TRBV9 with TRBJ2-3; TRBD2 matches at 13 bases. V was pared by 0 bases and J by 3 bases, with 4 bases of the junction left unmatched. Germline CDR1 and CDR2: SGDLS and YYNGEE. The CDR3 is made up of 17 amino acids. The CDR3 reads CASSVGTSGSRTDTQYF. The CDR3 DNA reads as TGTGCCAGCAGCGTAGGGACTAGCGGGAGCAGGACAGATACGCAGTATTTT.

The chain joins TRBV9 to TRBJ1-2; no firm D call. The germline V gene encodes CDR1 SGDLS and CDR2 YYNGEE. Trimming removed 4 bases from V and 4 bases from J, with 14 bases in between. The CDR3 length is 14 residues. The CDR3 loop is CASSSSVELYGYTF. CDR3 DNA: TGTGCCAGCAGCTCATCCGTAGAGCTCTATGGCTACACCTTC.

The rearrangement uses TRBV29-1 and TRBJ1-2, with D possibly matching TRBD1 (6 bases). Germline CDR1 is SQVTM and CDR2 is ANQGSEA. The CDR3 runs 15 residues. Trimming removed 4 bases from V and 4 bases from J, with 19 bases in between. The CDR3 sequence: CSVARSDRASYGYTF. The CDR3 region has the DNA TGCAGCGTTGCCCGGTCGGACAGAGCAAGCTATGGCTACACCTTC.

The CDR3 coding sequence is TGTGCCAGCAGCTTAGGCGGTAGCAATTCAGATACGCAGTATTTT. Its translation: CASSLGGSNSDTQYF. The genes are TRBV11-3 and TRBJ2-3; D is unresolved. Trimming pared 1 base from V and 4 bases from J, leaving 12 bases between. Germline V gives CDR1 SGHNT, CDR2 YENEEA. This CDR3 has 15 residues.

The gene calls are TRBV9 and TRBJ1-1; D is undetermined. V lost 0 bases to trimming and J lost 6 bases, with 9 bases between them. CDR1 is SGDLS, CDR2 YYNGEE, per germline. The length of the CDR3 is 13 residues. CDR3 amino acids: CASSVDSYSEAFF. Written as DNA, the CDR3 is TGTGCCAGCAGCGTAGACAGCTACTCTGAAGCTTTCTTT.

This clone was observed a handful of times. The chain has TRBV3-1 (or the pseudogene TRBV3-2) and TRBJ1-1, with TRBD1 identical over 10 bases. Germline loops: CDR1 LGHDT, CDR2 YNNKEL (reference sequence). The ends lost 4 bases at V and 5 bases at J; junction bases unmatched: 7. The CDR3 is 15 residues long. In DNA form, the CDR3 reads TGTGCCAGCAGCCCTTATCGGACAGGGGGGACTGAAGCTTTCTTT. It is translated as CASSPYRTGGTEAFF.

The chain uses TRBV5-1 and TRBJ2-7, with 7 positions matching TRBD2. Germline values: CDR1 SGHRS, CDR2 YFSETQ. CDR3 length: 14 residues. The V and J ends lost 4 bases and 5 bases, in that order; junction bases with no gene match: 9. For the CDR3, the DNA is TGCGCCAGCAGCCCTGGGACTAAGGGAAACGAGCAGTACTTC. Protein sequence: CASSPGTKGNEQYF. Full variable domain (missing parts from reference TRBV5-1 and TRBJ2-7): KAGVTQTPRYLIKTRGQQVTLSCSPISGHRSVSWYQQTPGQGLQFLFEYFSETQRNKGNFPGRFSGRQFSNSRSEMNVSTLELGDSALYLCASSPGTKGNEQYFGPGTRLTVT.

The count of this clone is one. The chain recombines TRBV3-1 (or the pseudogene TRBV3-2) with TRBJ1-6; unclear D gene. Germline CDR1 reads LGHDT; CDR2 reads YNNKEL (reference sequence). V lost 1 base to trimming and J lost 9 bases, with 13 bases between them. This CDR3 is 15 amino acids long. CDR3 nucleotides: TGTGCCAGCAGCCAAGCACTGGGGAGCAGTTCACCCCTCCACTTT. Translation: CASSQALGSSSPLHF.

The genes are TRBV6-6 and TRBJ2-1; D is perhaps TRBD1 (5 bases). The germline V gene encodes CDR1 MNHNY and CDR2 SVGAGI (reference sequence). The CDR3 sequence is 13 residues long. With 4 bases removed from V and 6 bases from J, the gap between germline ends came to 10 bases. CDR3: CASSWGQGNEQFF. The CDR3 region has the DNA TGTGCCAGCAGTTGGGGCCAGGGCAATGAGCAGTTCTTC.